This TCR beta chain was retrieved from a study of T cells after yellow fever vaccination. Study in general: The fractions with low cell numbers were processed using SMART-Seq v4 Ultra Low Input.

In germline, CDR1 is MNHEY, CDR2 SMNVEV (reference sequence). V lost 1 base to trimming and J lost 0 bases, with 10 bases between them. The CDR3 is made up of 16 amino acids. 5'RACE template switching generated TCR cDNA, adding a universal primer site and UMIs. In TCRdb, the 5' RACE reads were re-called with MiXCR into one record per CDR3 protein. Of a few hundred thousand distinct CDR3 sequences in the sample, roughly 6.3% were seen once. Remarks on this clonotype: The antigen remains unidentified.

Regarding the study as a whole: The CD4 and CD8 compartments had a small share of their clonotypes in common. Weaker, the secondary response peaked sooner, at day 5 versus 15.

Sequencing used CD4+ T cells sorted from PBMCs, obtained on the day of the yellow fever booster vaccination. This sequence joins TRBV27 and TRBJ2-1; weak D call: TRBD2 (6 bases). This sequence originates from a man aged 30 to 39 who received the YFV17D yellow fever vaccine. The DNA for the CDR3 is TGTGCCAGCAGTTTATTTGCGGGACCCTCCTACAATGAGCAGTTCTTC. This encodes CASSLFAGPSYNEQFF.